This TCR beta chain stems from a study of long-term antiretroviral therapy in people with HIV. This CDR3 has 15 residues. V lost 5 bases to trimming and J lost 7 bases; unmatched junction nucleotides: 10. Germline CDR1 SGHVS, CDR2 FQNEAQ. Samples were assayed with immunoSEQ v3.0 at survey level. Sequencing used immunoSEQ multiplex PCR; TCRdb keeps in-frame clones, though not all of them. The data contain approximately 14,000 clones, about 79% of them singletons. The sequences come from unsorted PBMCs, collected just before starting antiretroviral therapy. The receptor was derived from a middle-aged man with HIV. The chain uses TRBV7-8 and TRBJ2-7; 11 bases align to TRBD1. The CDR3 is CASSPMGQGVGEQYF. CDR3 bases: TGTGCCAGCAGCCCGATGGGACAGGGGGTGGGTGAGCAGTACTTC. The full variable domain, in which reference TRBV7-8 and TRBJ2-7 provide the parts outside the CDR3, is GAGVSQSPRYKVAKRGQDVALRCDPISGHVSLFWYQQALGQGPEFLTYFQNEAQLDKSGLPSDRFFAERPEGSVSTLKIQRTQQEDSAVYLCASSPMGQGVGEQYFGPGTRLTVT.